These T cell receptor beta chains were read from a single sample in a study of Graves' ophthalmopathy and Graves' hyperthyroidism. TCRdb passed the multiplex PCR reads through MiXCR, listing each CDR3 protein once. In the table there are about 740,000 distinct CDR3 sequences, roughly 41% of which are singletons. Sequenced sample: peripheral blood. All receptors derive from an adult man with Graves' ophthalmopathy. Both conserved end residues are part of each CDR3.

V,CDR3
TRBV10-3,CASSYLDRPKETQYF
TRBV10-3,CAIHGLDPPQHF
TRBV20-1,CSAPDWGLQETQYF
TRBV7-2,CASSLPGRGLDEQYF
TRBV19,CASSVLQDRVSNQPQHF
TRBV15,CATSRGTQETQYF
TRBV7-9,CASSARQGADEKLFF
TRBV2,CASSKAGTQQYF
TRBV6-6,CASRGSGNTGELFF
TRBV19,CASSMGQGVSPLHF
TRBV4-3,CASSQWDSYEQYF